This T cell receptor (beta chain) is drawn from a study of tumor and adjacent non-tumor tissue in lung cancer listed by TCRdb under 2018. Turning to the overall study: By cancer type, the cohort comprised eleven to twelve adenocarcinoma patients, 2 squamous cell carcinoma patients and 1 small cell lung cancer patient. Using bulk TCRbeta repertoires from approximately 15 lung cancer patients, the study set lung tumor tissue side by side with matched distant non-tumor lung tissue. Ages among the roughly 15 patients ranged from about 30 to 85 years, there were some 10 men and 5 women, and disease was at TNM stage I to III. A total of approximately 130,000,000 productive TCRbeta reads were generated by sequencing, corresponding to an average of around 4 million reads per sample. For each patient, one tumor sample and one normal lung sample were taken, giving a few dozen paired specimens that underwent TCRbeta CDR3 sequencing.

Libraries were made using multiplex PCR. Instrument used: Illumina HiSeq 2500. TCRbeta libraries were constructed through three rounds of nested PCR with primers (Table S4) according to protocols adapted from ARM-PCR. PCR products of 200-500 bp were gel-excised and purified with the QIAquick gel extraction kit before sequencing. The authors' analysis ran thus. Trimmomatic was used to clean the reads, FLASH was used to merge the reads into complete CDR3 sequences, and MiTCR was used to assign the reads to V(D)J germline segments. Clonal diversity was computed as the inverse Simpson's index with VDJtools. In-frame sequences lacking a premature stop codon were counted as productive reads. The public reads were reprocessed in TCRdb via fastp at Q25 and MiXCR, keeping in-frame beta chains. All rows with the same CDR3 protein become a single entry with the most common DNA and genes. The authors' filters were not applied to this entry. The sample records about 93,000 distinct CDR3 sequences, less than 80% of which are singletons. The ten biggest clones cover about 17% of the sample.

Here is what the overall study found, with its caveats: The cohort had only approximately 15 patients, and the authors noted that larger samples and more detailed clinical data are needed. TCR diversity (inverse Simpson) was significantly higher in tumor than in normal lung tissue (around 450 vs 160, P = 0.0075, Mann-Whitney U test). Neither the sequencing platform nor unique molecular identifiers are named or mentioned anywhere in the methods. Younger patients had significantly higher TCR diversity, and higher tumor TCR diversity was associated with shorter overall and disease-free survival. In normal lung, the top 100 clones accounted for a significantly larger cumulative share of the repertoire than in tumor tissue. Peripheral blood was not sequenced, so blood TCRbeta repertoires in these lung cancer patients were not examined.

The CDR3 measures 15 amino acids from cysteine to phenylalanine. Only the CDR3 part of the read is kept: 45 bases, read in frame from the first base. CDR1 and CDR2 are drawn from the germline V gene: SQVTM, ANQGSEA. Bulk unsorted tissue served as the source for RNA extraction, and RNA quality was assessed using a NanoDrop ND-1000 and an Agilent 2100. All donors had newly diagnosed lung cancer, had not received prior chemotherapy, and were admitted for thoracic surgery in China between August and November 2014. Anyone who had undergone radiotherapy or chemotherapy before, or who had another cancer at the same time, was left out of the study. Surgical tissue pieces of 1-2 cm3 were preserved in RNAlater solution and were kept at -80 degrees C until use. The sample holds a few counts of this clonotype. Its specific antigen is unknown. A junction end diverges from the germline sequence, so it may reflect a read error.

Sequenced sample: lung tumor tissue. Here the chain combines TRBV29-1 and TRBJ2-3; no D gene call is confident. The origin of this receptor is a man aged 55 to 70 with non-small cell lung cancer. Here is the DNA: TGCAGCGTCGCCGGCGTACCCCGGAGCACAGATACACAGTATTTT. This gives the protein CSVAGVPRSTDTQYF.